These 27 T cell receptor beta chains were sequenced from one sample in a study of CD4+ T cells in melanoma (dated by TCRdb to between 2021 and 2023). The library was generated by the immunoSEQ multiplex PCR assay. Entries here come from immuneACCESS through TCRdb and include only in-frame sequences with V and J called. Some clones fail to appear in such tables; in the studies checked, an unresolved V gene covers under half of the shortfall, and the cause of the remainder is unknown. The sample yields 110,000 to 150,000 clones; over 90% were counted once. More than 1.5% of the sample lies in the top ten. The origin of the receptors is a human donor with melanoma.

J is TRBJ2-3 and V is TRBV5-1; TRBD2 might be the D (5 bases). This CDR3 has 16 amino acids. V lost 0 bases and J 4 bases, leaving 15 bases between the germline ends. Germline V lookup: CDR1 SGHRS, CDR2 YFSETQ. The CDR3 loop reads CASSLAVEGQPDTQYF. CDR3 nucleotides: TGCGCCAGCAGCTTGGCCGTCGAGGGCCAACCAGATACGCAGTATTTT.

The chain joins TRBV30 to TRBJ2-7; no clear D gene. Trimming removed 5 bases from V and 2 bases from J, with 16 bases in between. CDR1 is GTSNPN and CDR2 is SVGIG in the germline V gene (reference sequence). CDR3 length equals 14 residues. CDR3 in amino acids: CAWGGRGVPYEQYF. CDR3 in DNA: TGTGCCTGGGGTGGACGCGGTGTGCCCTACGAGCAGTACTTC.

CDR3 nucleotides: TGTGCCAGCAGCGGGGGGACTAGCGGGGGCATCACAGATACGCAGTATTTT. This gives the protein CASSGGTSGGITDTQYF. The V and J genes are TRBV9 and TRBJ2-3; 14 nucleotides align to TRBD2. Germline CDR1 SGDLS, CDR2 YYNGEE. The CDR3 has 17 residues. The V and J ends lost 3 bases and 2 bases, in that order; junction bases with no gene match: 5.

This chain joins TRBV10-3 and TRBJ1-4; no clear D gene. Looked up from germline, CDR1 is ENHRY and CDR2 is SYGVKD. Trimming shortened V by 3 bases and J by 4 bases, and 15 bases separated the two germline ends. The CDR3 covers 16 residues. CDR3 DNA: TGTGCCATCAGTGATACCCCCGGCGGCGGTAATGAAAAACTGTTTTTT. Encoded protein: CAISDTPGGGNEKLFF.

This chain joins TRBV5-5 and TRBJ2-1; tentatively, D is TRBD2 (5 bases). The germline CDR1 and CDR2 sequences are SGHKS and YYEKEE (reference sequence). Trimming cost V 0 bases and J 5 bases, with 9 bases left between them. There are 14 residues in the CDR3. The CDR3 nucleotides read TGTGCCAGCAGCTTGGACCCGGGGAACAATGAGCAGTTCTTC. It encodes CASSLDPGNNEQFF.

This clone was recorded once. The chain has TRBV7-8 and TRBJ1-1, with D possibly TRBD1 on 6 matching bases. The length of the CDR3 is 15 residues. Trimming cost V 3 bases and J 2 bases, with 13 bases left between them. The germline gives CDR1 SGHVS, CDR2 FQNEAQ. The CDR3 DNA is TGTGCCAGCAGCTTTTCGGGACAACATAACACTGAAGCTTTCTTT. Protein: CASSFSGQHNTEAFF.

This clone was counted once. The chain combines TRBV20-1 with TRBJ1-1; D call uncertain. V was shortened by 5 bases and J by 4 bases, with 8 bases between the two germline ends. This CDR3 spans 11 amino acids. Per the germline V gene, CDR1 is DFQATT and CDR2 is SNEGSKA (reference sequence). In DNA form, the CDR3 reads TGCAGTGCTTACACCTCCACTGAAGCTTTCTTT. Translation: CSAYTSTEAFF.

In its sample, this clone was seen a few times. The chain links TRBV6-6 to TRBJ1-5, with 7 nucleotides matching TRBD1. The germline gives CDR1 MNHNY, CDR2 SVGAGI (reference sequence). V trimming: 2 bases; J trimming: 4 bases; junction bases outside the gene matches: 8. The CDR3 spans 16 residues. DNA of the CDR3: TGTGCCAGCAGTTACCGACCGGGACAGCCTAATCAGCCCCAGCATTTT. The encoded protein is CASSYRPGQPNQPQHF.

J is TRBJ1-2 and V is TRBV27; possibly TRBD1 for D (5 bases). V was clipped by 10 bases and J by 2 bases, with 20 bases between them. This CDR3 comprises 15 residues. From germline, CDR1 is MNHEY and CDR2 SMNVEV (reference sequence). The CDR3 nucleotides are TGTGCCACCAGGAGAGGGGCACAGGTGAACTATGGCTACACCTTC. This encodes CATRRGAQVNYGYTF.

V and J are TRBV30 and TRBJ1-4; D remains unclear. The CDR3 contains 17 residues. The ends were cut back, 5 bases at V and 0 bases at J, with 19 bases in the middle. The germline CDR1 and CDR2 sequences are GTSNPN and SVGIG (reference sequence). This CDR3 is CAWSKPGAPATNEKLFF. Here the CDR3 DNA reads TGTGCCTGGTCTAAGCCCGGAGCACCAGCAACTAATGAAAAACTGTTTTTT.

The count of this clone is one. The V and J genes are TRBV11-2 and TRBJ2-5; D is possibly TRBD1 (6 bases). Trimming removed 3 bases at V and 2 bases at J, with 13 bases between. Germline V gene sequence: CDR1 SGHAT, CDR2 FQNNGV. This CDR3 spans 15 amino acids. CDR3 sequence: CASSFWGTPQETQYF. The CDR3 DNA follows: TGTGCCAGCAGCTTTTGGGGGACACCTCAAGAGACCCAGTACTTC.

The chain joins TRBV5-1 to TRBJ2-5; D is unresolved. Germline V gene lookup returns CDR1 SGHRS and CDR2 YFSETQ. Deletions cut 2 bases from V and 5 bases from J, with 13 bases between. This CDR3 spans 14 amino acids. Here the CDR3 reads CASSFGPTGETQYF. CDR3 DNA: TGCGCCAGCAGCTTCGGACCCACGGGTGAGACCCAGTACTTC.

V is TRBV2 and J is TRBJ2-5, with D possibly TRBD1 on 5 matching bases. Germline CDR1 is SNHLY and CDR2 is FYNNEI. This CDR3 region has 14 residues. V dropped 2 bases and J dropped 0 bases, with 7 bases sitting between them. Written as DNA, the CDR3 is TGTGCCAGCAGTGAAAACAGGCACCAAGAGACCCAGTACTTC. It is translated as CASSENRHQETQYF.

V and J are TRBV9 and TRBJ1-4; 8 bases are a match to TRBD1. The CDR3 totals 14 residues. The trim removed 0 bases at V and 7 bases at J, leaving 2 bases unmatched. Germline V gene sequence: CDR1 SGDLS, CDR2 YYNGEE. CDR3 DNA: TGTGCCAGCAGCGTAGACAGGGGGGGTGAAAAACTGTTTTTT. Amino acids: CASSVDRGGEKLFF. Drawing the rest from reference TRBV9 and TRBJ1-4, the complete variable domain is DSGVTQTPKHLITATGQRVTLRCSPRSGDLSVYWYQQSLDQGLQFLIQYYNGEERAKGNILERFSAQQFPDLHSELNLSSLELGDSALYFCASSVDRGGEKLFFGSGTQLSVL.

This clone was seen just once. The chain carries TRBV5-1 and TRBJ1-1, with 7 bases lining up with TRBD1. The V and J ends lost 1 base and 9 bases, in that order; junction bases with no gene match: 12. This CDR3 region has 15 residues. Germline V gene sequence: CDR1 SGHRS, CDR2 YFSETQ. This chain's CDR3 is CASSLLPRGADQAFF. The CDR3 bases are TGCGCCAGCAGCTTGCTCCCCAGGGGGGCTGATCAAGCTTTCTTT.

The rearrangement joins TRBV5-4 to TRBJ2-3; 8 bases align to TRBD2. The CDR3 length is 16 residues. Germline V gene data show CDR1 as SGHNT and CDR2 as YYREEE (reference sequence). J gave up 2 bases and V 4 bases, and 9 bases lay outside the gene matches. The CDR3 DNA is TGTGCCAGCAGCACCCGGACTAGCACTTCCACAGATACGCAGTATTTT. Its translation is CASSTRTSTSTDTQYF.

The DNA of the CDR3 is TGTGCCAGCAGTGCTCCAGGGTGGTACGAGCAGTACTTC. Translating it yields CASSAPGWYEQYF. The chain joins TRBV6-1 to TRBJ2-7, with a possible D match to TRBD1 (5 bases). The V end was cut by 4 bases, the J end by 4 bases, with 11 bases between. CDR1 is MNHNS, CDR2 SASEGT, per germline. CDR3 length: 13 residues.

This sequence joins TRBV7-8 and TRBJ2-7; TRBD1 agrees at 8 bases. The V gene end was trimmed by 4 bases and the J gene end by 3 bases; junction bases not matched to a gene: 8. CDR1 is SGHVS and CDR2 is FQNEAQ in the germline V gene. This CDR3 contains 15 residues. The DNA for the CDR3 is TGTGCCAGCAGCTCCCAGGGGGCGATAATCTACGAGCAGTACTTC. Translated, it gives CASSSQGAIIYEQYF.

DNA for the CDR3: TGTGCCAGTAGTTCCCCCGCCACACTCAACTATGGCTACACCTTC. The encoded protein is CASSSPATLNYGYTF. The chain joins TRBV19 to TRBJ1-2; no clear D. Germline lookup yields CDR1 LNHDA and CDR2 SQIVND (reference sequence). Trimming stripped 5 bases from V and 2 bases from J, with 15 bases between. The CDR3 is made up of 15 amino acids. The full variable domain, its missing parts supplied by reference TRBV19 and TRBJ1-2, is DGGITQSPKYLFRKEGQNVTLSCEQNLNHDAMYWYRQDPGQGLRLIYYSQIVNDFQKGDIAEGYSVSREKKESFPLTVTSAQKNPTAFYLCASSSPATLNYGYTFGSGTRLTVV.

This chain connects TRBV27 to TRBJ2-7; D gene unclear. V was shortened by 2 bases and J by 3 bases, with 11 bases between the two germline ends. The V gene's germline CDR1 is MNHEY and CDR2 SMNVEV (reference sequence). The length of the CDR3 is 14 residues. The CDR3 coding sequence is TGTGCCAGCAGTTTACAGCCCGCCGTCTACGAGCAGTACTTC. Translated, it gives CASSLQPAVYEQYF.

V gene TRBV5-4 combines with J gene TRBJ2-3; TRBD1 matches 8 bases. In germline, CDR1 is SGHNT, CDR2 YYREEE (reference sequence). The V and J ends lost 5 bases and 5 bases, in that order; junction bases with no gene match: 7. This CDR3 contains 14 residues. The DNA of the CDR3 is TGTGCCAGCAGTATTCCAGGGGGCATAGATACGCAGTATTTT. As protein: CASSIPGGIDTQYF.

This clone was counted only a few times. The V call is TRBV5-6, the J call TRBJ2-5; TRBD2 might be the D (5 bases). Deletions cut 6 bases from V and 3 bases from J, with 9 bases between. CDR1 is SGHDT, CDR2 YYEEEE, per germline. The CDR3 covers 12 residues. The CDR3 spells CASTAGEETQYF. The CDR3 DNA reads as TGTGCCAGCACCGCGGGTGAAGAGACCCAGTACTTC.

The chain carries TRBV5-1 and TRBJ1-2; D is undetermined. From germline, CDR1 is SGHRS and CDR2 YFSETQ. CDR3 length: 14 residues. Trimming took off 0 bases at V and 1 base at J, with 7 bases between the two ends. The CDR3 nucleotides read TGCGCCAGCAGCTTGGGGGGTTTTAACTATGGCTACACCTTC. This sequence encodes CASSLGGFNYGYTF.

This clone was seen more than once but under ten times. Within the sample, other DNA sequences also encode this same CDR3. The chain combines TRBV11-2 with TRBJ2-3, with no clear D. Deletions cut 2 bases from V and 6 bases from J, with 3 bases between. The germline gives CDR1 SGHAT, CDR2 FQNNGV. The CDR3 totals 11 residues. The CDR3 loop is CASSLRDTQYF. In nucleotides, the CDR3 is TGTGCCAGCAGCTTACGGGATACGCAGTATTTT.

J is TRBJ2-7 and V is TRBV29-1; D ambiguous. The CDR3 totals 12 residues. Trimming shortened V by 5 bases and J by 0 bases, and 8 bases separated the two germline ends. The germline CDR1 and CDR2 sequences are SQVTM and ANQGSEA. CDR3 residues: CSVSADSYEQYF. As DNA, the CDR3 is TGCAGCGTTTCGGCGGACTCCTACGAGCAGTACTTC.

The genes are TRBV2 and TRBJ2-3; TRBD2 matches at 14 bases. The germline V gene has CDR1 SNHLY and CDR2 FYNNEI. With 3 bases clipped from V and 4 bases from J, the junction kept 3 bases outside the gene matches. The CDR3 spans 16 residues. DNA of the CDR3: TGTGCCAGCAGTGACCTGGGACTAGCGGGGGCAGATACGCAGTATTTT. Translation: CASSDLGLAGADTQYF. Looking up the rest from reference TRBV2 and TRBJ2-3 gives the full variable domain: EPEVTQTPSHQVTQMGQEVILRCVPISNHLYFYWYRQILGQKVEFLVSFYNNEISEKSEIFDDQFSVERPDGSNFTLKIRSTKLEDSAMYFCASSDLGLAGADTQYFGPGTRLTVL.

The chain couples TRBV7-9 to TRBJ1-1; D not certain. There are 12 residues in the CDR3. Trimming stripped 4 bases from V and 5 bases from J, with 8 bases between. Germline lookup yields CDR1 SEHNR and CDR2 FQNEAQ (reference sequence). Here the CDR3 reads CASSSRGTEAFF. The CDR3 DNA follows: TGTGCCAGCAGCTCCCGAGGGACTGAAGCTTTCTTT.